A selection of T cell receptor beta chains follows, all from one sample in a study of siplizumab effects on memory and regulatory T cells. TCRdb's copy holds only in-frame clones and misses some; the assay was immunoSEQ multiplex PCR. The data contain more than 75,000 clones, over 85% of them seen just once; the ten biggest clones take up approximately 5.9%. The sample was CD8+ T cells sorted from blood. The source of these receptors is a human donor in good health. The CDR3 runs from the conserved cysteine through the conserved F or W. A D gene is named only where the DNA matches it firmly. A clone size is listed for some rows: how often the clone was seen (once, few, many), or a class if it is expanded.

V,D,length,size,J,CDR3,DNA
TRBV4-1,TRBD1,16,NA,TRBJ1-1,CASSQGGTGEYTEAFF,TGCGCCAGCAGCCAAGGCGGGACAGGGGAATACACTGAAGCTTTCTTT
TRBV6-5,NA,15,NA,TRBJ2-7,CASSYSGIHSYEQYF,TGTGCCAGCAGTTACTCTGGCATCCACTCCTACGAGCAGTACTTC
TRBV30,NA,16,NA,TRBJ2-1,CAWNQGPGNWYNEQFF,TGTGCCTGGAATCAGGGCCCTGGTAATTGGTACAATGAGCAGTTCTTC
TRBV9,NA,13,NA,TRBJ2-2,CASAPSHTGELFF,TGTGCCAGCGCCCCTAGTCACACCGGGGAGCTGTTTTTT
TRBV7-8,NA,13,NA,TRBJ1-2,CASSFKGDYGYTF,TGTGCCAGCAGCTTTAAGGGGGACTATGGCTACACCTTC
TRBV7-6,NA,17,NA,TRBJ2-1,CASSFGPSTSSYNEQFF,TGTGCCAGCAGCTTTGGGCCTTCTACGAGCTCCTACAATGAGCAGTTCTTC
TRBV11-2,NA,14,NA,TRBJ2-7,CASSLAPISYEQYF,TGTGCCAGCAGCTTAGCCCCCATATCCTACGAGCAGTACTTC
TRBV4-2,NA,15,NA,TRBJ1-3,CASSPVGVSGNTIYF,TGTGCCAGCAGCCCAGTTGGGGTCTCTGGAAACACCATATATTTT
TRBV4-1,TRBD1,13,NA,TRBJ1-2,CATPDRAGYGYTF,TGCGCCACCCCGGACAGGGCAGGCTATGGCTACACCTTC
TRBV28,NA,16,once,TRBJ1-3,CASSLSPGGAGNTIYF,TGTGCCAGCAGTTTATCACCAGGAGGCGCTGGAAACACCATATATTTT
TRBV27,TRBD1,14,NA,TRBJ1-2,CASSLSRGLYGYTF,TGTGCCAGCAGTTTAAGCAGGGGGCTCTATGGCTACACCTTC
TRBV4-1,NA,14,NA,TRBJ2-1,CASSQENRVNEQFF,TGCGCCAGCAGCCAAGAAAACAGGGTTAATGAGCAGTTCTTC
TRBV30,TRBD2,15,NA,TRBJ2-3,CAWSEAGGLADTQYF,TGTGCCTGGAGTGAGGCGGGGGGGCTGGCAGATACGCAGTATTTT
TRBV11-2,TRBD1,16,NA,TRBJ1-2,CASSWPLGQGVYGYTF,TGTGCCAGCAGCTGGCCTTTGGGACAGGGGGTCTATGGCTACACCTTC
TRBV6-1,TRBD1,16,once,TRBJ2-7,CASSEASAGGLYEQYF,TGTGCCAGCAGTGAAGCGTCGGCAGGGGGTCTCTACGAGCAGTACTTC
TRBV6-4,NA,14,NA,TRBJ2-3,CASKGPGDTDTQYF,TGTGCCAGCAAGGGGCCTGGGGACACAGATACGCAGTATTTT
TRBV27,NA,15,NA,TRBJ1-5,CASSLAFDSNQPQHF,TGTGCCAGCAGTTTGGCGTTTGATAGCAATCAGCCCCAGCATTTT
TRBV7-2,NA,14,NA,TRBJ2-3,CASSLVPSTDTQYF,TGTGCCAGCAGCTTAGTACCCAGCACAGATACGCAGTATTTT
TRBV6-6,TRBD2,16,NA,TRBJ2-1,CASSSLAGGPYNEQFF,TGTGCCAGCAGTTCCCTCGCGGGAGGGCCCTACAATGAGCAGTTCTTC
TRBV14,TRBD2,15,NA,TRBJ2-7,CASSPGLAGAGEQYF,TGTGCCAGCAGCCCCGGACTAGCGGGAGCGGGGGAGCAGTACTTC
TRBV9,NA,12,few,TRBJ1-1,CASSGQNPEAFF,TGTGCCAGCAGCGGACAGAACCCTGAAGCTTTCTTT
TRBV27,NA,15,NA,TRBJ2-3,CASSLRGLIGDTQYF,TGTGCCAGCAGTTTAAGGGGTCTTATCGGTGATACGCAGTATTTT
TRBV27,TRBD2,12,NA,TRBJ2-7,CVTAGGPYEQYF,TGTGTCACAGCGGGGGGGCCCTACGAGCAGTACTTC
TRBV30,TRBD2,15,NA,TRBJ2-2,CAWSVLAGDTGELFF,TGTGCCTGGAGTGTACTAGCGGGAGACACCGGGGAGCTGTTTTTT
TRBV11-2,TRBD2,11,NA,TRBJ2-1,CAGGDRNEQFF,TGTGCGGGAGGGGATCGCAATGAGCAGTTCTTC
TRBV5-1,TRBD1,15,NA,TRBJ2-1,CASSTPGQGSNEQFF,TGCGCCAGCAGCACCCCGGGACAGGGATCTAATGAGCAGTTCTTC
TRBV10-3,NA,16,NA,TRBJ2-5,CAISYRVRGTQETQYF,TGTGCCATCAGTTACAGGGTAAGGGGGACCCAAGAGACCCAGTACTTC
TRBV11-2,NA,13,NA,TRBJ1-2,CASSLGPSYGYTF,TGTGCCAGCAGCTTAGGGCCGTCCTATGGCTACACCTTC